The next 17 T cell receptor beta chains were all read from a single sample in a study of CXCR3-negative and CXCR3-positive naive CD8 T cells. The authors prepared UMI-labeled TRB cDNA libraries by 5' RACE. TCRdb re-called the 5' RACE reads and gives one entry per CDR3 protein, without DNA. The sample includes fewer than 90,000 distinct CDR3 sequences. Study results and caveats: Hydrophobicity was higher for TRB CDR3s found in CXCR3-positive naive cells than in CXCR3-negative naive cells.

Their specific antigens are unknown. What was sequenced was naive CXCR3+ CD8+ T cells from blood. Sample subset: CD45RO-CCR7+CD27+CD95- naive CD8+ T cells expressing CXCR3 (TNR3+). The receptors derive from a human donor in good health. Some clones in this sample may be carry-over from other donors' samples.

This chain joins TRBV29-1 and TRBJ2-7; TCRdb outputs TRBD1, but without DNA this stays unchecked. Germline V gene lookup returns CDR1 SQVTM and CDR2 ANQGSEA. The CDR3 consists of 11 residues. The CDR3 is CSGGGTGEQYF.

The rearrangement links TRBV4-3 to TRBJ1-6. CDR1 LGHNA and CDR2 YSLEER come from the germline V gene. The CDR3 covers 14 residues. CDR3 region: CASSQEEGGSPLHF.

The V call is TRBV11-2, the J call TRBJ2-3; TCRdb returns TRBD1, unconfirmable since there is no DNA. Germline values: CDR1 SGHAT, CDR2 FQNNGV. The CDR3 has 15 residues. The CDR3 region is CASSLALGAKDTQYF.

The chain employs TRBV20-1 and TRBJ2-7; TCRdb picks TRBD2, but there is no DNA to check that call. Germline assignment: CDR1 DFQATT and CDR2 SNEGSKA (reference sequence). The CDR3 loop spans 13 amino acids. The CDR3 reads CSARGLAGYEQYF.

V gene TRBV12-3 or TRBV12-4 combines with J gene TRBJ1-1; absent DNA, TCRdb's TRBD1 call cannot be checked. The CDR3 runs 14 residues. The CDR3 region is CASTRDRGNTEAFF.

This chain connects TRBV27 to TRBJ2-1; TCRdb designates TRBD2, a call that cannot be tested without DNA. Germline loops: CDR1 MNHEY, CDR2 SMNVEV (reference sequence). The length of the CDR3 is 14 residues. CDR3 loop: CASTSSARGREQFF.

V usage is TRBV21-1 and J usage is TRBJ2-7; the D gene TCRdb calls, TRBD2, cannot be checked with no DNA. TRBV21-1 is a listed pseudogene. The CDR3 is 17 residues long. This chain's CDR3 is CASTLRLGTGTAYEQYF.

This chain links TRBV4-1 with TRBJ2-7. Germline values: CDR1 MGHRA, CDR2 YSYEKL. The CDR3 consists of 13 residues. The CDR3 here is CASSQGTVYGQYF.

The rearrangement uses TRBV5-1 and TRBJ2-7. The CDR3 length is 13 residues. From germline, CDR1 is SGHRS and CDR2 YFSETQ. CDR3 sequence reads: CASSLGIQREQYF.

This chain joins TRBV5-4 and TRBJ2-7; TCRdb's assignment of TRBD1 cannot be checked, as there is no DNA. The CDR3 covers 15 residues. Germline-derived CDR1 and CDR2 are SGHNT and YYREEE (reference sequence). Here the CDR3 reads CASSPGTGSLYEQYF.

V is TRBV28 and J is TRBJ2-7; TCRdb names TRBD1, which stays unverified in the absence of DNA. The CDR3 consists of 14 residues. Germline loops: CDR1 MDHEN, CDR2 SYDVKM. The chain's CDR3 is CASSPGTYSYEQYF.

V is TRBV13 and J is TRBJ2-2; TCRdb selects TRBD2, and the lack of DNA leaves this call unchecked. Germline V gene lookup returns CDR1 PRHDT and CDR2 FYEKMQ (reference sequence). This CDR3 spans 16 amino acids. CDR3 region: CASSRSLEGNTGELFF. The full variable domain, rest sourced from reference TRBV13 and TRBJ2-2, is AAGVIQSPRHLIKEKRETATLKCYPIPRHDTVYWYQQGPGQDPQFLISFYEKMQSDKGSIPDRFSAQQFSDYHSELNMSSLELGDSALYFCASSRSLEGNTGELFFGEGSRLTVL.

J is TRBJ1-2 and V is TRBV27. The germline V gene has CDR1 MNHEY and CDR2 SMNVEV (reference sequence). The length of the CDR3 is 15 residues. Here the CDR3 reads CASSPSGPNDYGYTF.

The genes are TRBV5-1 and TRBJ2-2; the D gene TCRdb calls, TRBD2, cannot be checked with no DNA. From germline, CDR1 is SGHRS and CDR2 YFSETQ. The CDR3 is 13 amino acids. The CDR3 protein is CASRDFLTGELFF.

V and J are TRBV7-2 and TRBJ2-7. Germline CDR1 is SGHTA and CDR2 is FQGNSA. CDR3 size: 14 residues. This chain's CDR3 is CASSLEGSSYEQYF.

CDR3 sequence reads: CASSLGTPETQYF. This sequence joins TRBV28 and TRBJ2-5. This CDR3 spans 13 amino acids. The V gene's germline CDR1 is MDHEN and CDR2 SYDVKM.

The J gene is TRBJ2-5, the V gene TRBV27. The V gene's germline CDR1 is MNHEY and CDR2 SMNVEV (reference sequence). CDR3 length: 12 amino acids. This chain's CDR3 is CASSYNQETQYF.